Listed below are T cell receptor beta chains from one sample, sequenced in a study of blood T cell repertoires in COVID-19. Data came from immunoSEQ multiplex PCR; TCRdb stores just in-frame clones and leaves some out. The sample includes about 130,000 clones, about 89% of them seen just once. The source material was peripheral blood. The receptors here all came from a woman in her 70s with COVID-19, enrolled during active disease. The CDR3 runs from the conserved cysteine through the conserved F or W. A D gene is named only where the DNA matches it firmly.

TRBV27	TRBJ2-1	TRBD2	CASCPGGFYNEQFF
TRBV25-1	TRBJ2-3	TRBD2	CASSNSGASTDTQYF
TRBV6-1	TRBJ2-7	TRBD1	CASSEWDRASPHEQYF
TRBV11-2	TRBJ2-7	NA	CASSAGREVGYEQYF
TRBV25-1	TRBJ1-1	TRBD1	CASSPWRTGVTEAFF
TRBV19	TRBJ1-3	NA	CASSIGQESGNTIYF
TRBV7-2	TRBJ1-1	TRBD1	CASSGRDRGKTEAFF
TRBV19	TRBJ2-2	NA	CASNQGTKVGELFF
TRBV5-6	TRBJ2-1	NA	CASSLRWSSYNEQFF
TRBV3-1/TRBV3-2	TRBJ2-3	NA	CASSQDLEDTQYF
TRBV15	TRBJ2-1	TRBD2	CATSGGTSGGGYNEQFF
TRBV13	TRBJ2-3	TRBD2	CASSSAAGDSTDTQYF
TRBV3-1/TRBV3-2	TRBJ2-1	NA	CASSQEASRKNEQFF
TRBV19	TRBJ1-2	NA	CASIPDGANYGYTF
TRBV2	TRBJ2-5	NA	CARASRGAGETQYF
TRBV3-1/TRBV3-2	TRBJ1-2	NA	CASGRDYGYTF
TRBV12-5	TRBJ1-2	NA	CASGSGVGGYTF
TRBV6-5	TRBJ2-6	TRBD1	CASSHRGPGANVLTF
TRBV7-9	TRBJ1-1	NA	CASSLDTAGVVKAFF